These 14 T cell receptor beta chains were all obtained from the same sample, sequenced in a study of beta chain features in type 1 diabetes. The study reverse transcribed the entire isolated RNA, so it sequenced expressed TCRB transcripts. Some clones are missing from TCRdb's copy, which holds only in-frame ones; the method was immunoSEQ multiplex PCR. Counted here are roughly 45,000 clones, roughly 50% occurring once; the ten biggest clones make up about 0.25%. Sample: stem cell memory CD4+ T cells from blood. These receptors were collected from a young woman in good health.

This clone was recorded only once. The V gene is TRBV5-6, the J gene TRBJ1-5; D uncertain. Trimming cost V 4 bases and J 2 bases, with 19 bases left between them. The CDR3 spans 17 residues. Germline CDR1 SGHDT, CDR2 YYEEEE. The CDR3 nucleotides are TGTGCCAGCAGCACCTGGGCTAAAAAGATAGGCAATCAGCCCCAGCATTTT. Its protein product is CASSTWAKKIGNQPQHF.

The sample holds a few counts of this clone. This chain connects TRBV19 to TRBJ1-2; 8 positions agree with TRBD1. The CDR3 covers 15 residues. The V and J ends lost 7 bases and 0 bases, in that order; junction bases with no gene match: 7. Looked up from germline, CDR1 is LNHDA and CDR2 is SQIVND (reference sequence). In nucleotides, the CDR3 is TGTGCCAGTATCAAACAGGGACAGGCTAACTATGGCTACACCTTC. Translation gives CASIKQGQANYGYTF.

This rearrangement joins TRBV7-2 to TRBJ2-1; 10 positions match TRBD2. Germline V CDR1 and CDR2: SGHTA, FQGNSA. V lost 5 bases to trimming and J lost 0 bases; unmatched junction nucleotides: 13. CDR3 length: 19 residues. DNA for the CDR3: TGTGCCAGCAGCGGCTCTGTAGGGACTAGCGCGGTCTCCTACAATGAGCAGTTCTTC. As protein: CASSGSVGTSAVSYNEQFF.

This clone occurred a few times. The V gene is TRBV7-2, the J gene TRBJ1-2; D possibly corresponds to TRBD1 (5 bases). The CDR3 loop spans 13 amino acids. Germline lookup yields CDR1 SGHTA and CDR2 FQGNSA. V lost 5 bases to trimming and J lost 2 bases, with 9 bases between them. The CDR3 protein is CASSNDRNYGYTF. Written as DNA, the CDR3 is TGTGCCAGCAGCAACGACAGAAACTATGGCTACACCTTC.

CDR3 in amino acids: CASSQDSLNRQGTNGYTF. The CDR3 nucleotides read TGCGCCAGCAGCCAAGATTCCCTCAACCGACAGGGCACGAATGGCTACACCTTC. The V and J genes are TRBV4-1 and TRBJ1-2; 7 nucleotides match TRBD1. The J segment lost 6 bases and the V segment lost 0 bases, leaving 16 bases of the junction unmatched. The CDR3 runs to 18 residues. Germline CDR1 reads MGHRA; CDR2 reads YSYEKL.

The chain joins TRBV7-2 to TRBJ2-7, with a tentative D call TRBD1 (5 bases). Trimming took off 0 bases at V and 12 bases at J, with 18 bases between the two ends. The V gene's germline CDR1 is SGHTA and CDR2 FQGNSA. The length of the CDR3 is 14 residues. The CDR3, as DNA: TGTGCCAGCAGCTTAGCGGTCGGGCAGGGCCATCGGTACTTC. This sequence encodes CASSLAVGQGHRYF. The full variable domain, its missing parts supplied by reference TRBV7-2 and TRBJ2-7, is GAGVSQSPSNKVTEKGKDVELRCDPISGHTALYWYRQSLGQGLEFLIYFQGNSAPDKSGLPSDRFSAERTGGSVSTLTIQRTQQEDSAVYLCASSLAVGQGHRYFGPGTRLTVT.

The chain is built from TRBV28 and TRBJ2-1; TRBD2 matches at 9 bases. This CDR3 region has 12 residues. Germline V gives CDR1 MDHEN, CDR2 SYDVKM. The V and J ends lost 2 bases and 12 bases, in that order; junction bases with no gene match: 2. The CDR3 DNA reads as TGTGCCAGCAGTTTAAGGCGGGAGGGGCAGTTCTTC. This sequence encodes CASSLRREGQFF. Full variable domain (remainder filled in from reference TRBV28 and TRBJ2-1): DVKVTQSSRYLVKRTGEKVFLECVQDMDHENMFWYRQDPGLGLRLIYFSYDVKMKEKGDIPEGYSVSREKKERFSLILESASTNQTSMYLCASSLRREGQFFGPGTRLTVL.

This clone has just a few counts. This chain uses TRBV4-2 with TRBJ2-5, with 9 nucleotides matching TRBD2. J lost 4 bases, V lost 6 bases, and 6 bases had no gene match. The germline gives CDR1 LGHNA, CDR2 YNFKEQ. The CDR3 is 14 amino acids. CDR3 region: CASSSGSSVETQYF. The CDR3 region has the DNA TGTGCCAGCAGTAGCGGGAGCTCGGTAGAGACCCAGTACTTC.

This clone occurred a few times. The CDR3 nucleotides are TGTGCCAGCAGTGGAGGACTAGCGGTCCCCCAGTACTTC. Amino acids: CASSGGLAVPQYF. The rearrangement uses TRBV2 and TRBJ2-7, with TRBD2 matching over 10 bases. The germline CDR1 and CDR2 sequences are SNHLY and FYNNEI. J lost 10 bases, V lost 4 bases, and 7 bases had no gene match. The CDR3 is 13 amino acids.

The V and J genes are TRBV7-2 and TRBJ2-3, with 8 bases that match TRBD2. The CDR3 covers 14 residues. CDR1 and CDR2 (germline): SGHTA, FQGNSA. V gave up 5 bases and J gave up 2 bases; unmatched junction bases: 3. The CDR3 bases are TGTGCCAGCAGCCGGACTAGCCTCACAGATACGCAGTATTTT. It yields the protein CASSRTSLTDTQYF. The variable domain in full, completed from reference TRBV7-2 and TRBJ2-3, reads GAGVSQSPSNKVTEKGKDVELRCDPISGHTALYWYRQSLGQGLEFLIYFQGNSAPDKSGLPSDRFSAERTGGSVSTLTIQRTQQEDSAVYLCASSRTSLTDTQYFGPGTRLTVL.

This sequence joins TRBV7-3 and TRBJ2-3, with TRBD2 as a possible D gene (6 bases). V gave up 3 bases and J gave up 6 bases, with 16 bases separating them. CDR1 and CDR2 from the germline V gene are SGHTA and FQGTGA. The CDR3 is made up of 15 amino acids. The CDR3 is CASSFFTAGRDTQYF. CDR3 DNA: TGTGCCAGCAGCTTCTTTACAGCGGGTAGGGATACGCAGTATTTT.

The chain is built from TRBV9 and TRBJ2-5; 9 bases align to TRBD2. The CDR3 extends over 14 amino acids. The germline V gene encodes CDR1 SGDLS and CDR2 YYNGEE. The V gene end was trimmed by 7 bases and the J gene end by 1 base; junction bases not matched to a gene: 5. CDR3 bases: TGTGCCAGCTCGGCTAGCGGGGTCCAAGAGACCCAGTACTTC. It codes for CASSASGVQETQYF.

This clone appeared a few times. The genes are TRBV29-1 and TRBJ2-1; a possible D gene is TRBD2 (5 bases). The germline V and J ends were trimmed by 7 bases and 7 bases, with 20 bases remaining between them. Germline V gives CDR1 SQVTM, CDR2 ANQGSEA. The CDR3 has 14 amino acids. The CDR3 region is CSARGISVENEQFF. The CDR3 nucleotides read TGCAGCGCCCGAGGGATTAGTGTTGAAAATGAGCAGTTCTTC.

The chain is built from TRBV6-5 and TRBJ2-7; TRBD1 matches at 10 bases. This CDR3 comprises 14 residues. J gave up 3 bases and V 5 bases, and 4 bases lay outside the gene matches. Germline values: CDR1 MNHEY, CDR2 SVGAGI. CDR3 DNA: TGTGCCAGCAGTCTCGGGGACAGGGGCTACGAGCAGTACTTC. This gives the protein CASSLGDRGYEQYF.